Listed here are 26 T cell receptor beta chains from one sample, sequenced in a study of T cells in Graves' hyperthyroidism and ophthalmopathy. Amplification of TCR beta CDR3 regions used RNA as the template. First-round RT-PCR targeting the TCR CDR3 was performed with the HTBI primer set. TCRdb reanalysed the multiplex PCR reads using MiXCR and keeps one entry per CDR3 protein. The table records some 570,000 distinct CDR3 sequences, roughly 18% of them present only once. Sample: blood. Receptors were obtained from a woman between 18 and 29 years old with Graves' ophthalmopathy.

At least ten counts were recorded for this clonotype. The chain combines TRBV6-2 or TRBV6-3 with TRBJ2-2; D call uncertain. CDR3 length: 12 amino acids. Trimming stripped 3 bases from V and 6 bases from J, with 5 bases between. Germline CDR1 reads MNHEY; CDR2 reads SVGEGT. The CDR3 DNA sequence: TGTGCCAGCAGTTATGGGGCCGGGGAGCTGTTTTTT. Amino acid sequence: CASSYGAGELFF.

This clonotype was observed a few times. The V and J genes are TRBV6-1 and TRBJ2-3, with TRBD1 as a possible D gene (5 bases). The CDR3 spans 14 residues. The V end was cut by 8 bases, the J end by 0 bases, with 12 bases between. The germline CDR1 and CDR2 sequences are MNHNS and SASEGT. The DNA for the CDR3 is TGTGCCAGCCAATCGGACACCAGCACAGATACGCAGTATTTT. As protein: CASQSDTSTDTQYF.

This clonotype was picked up many times. The CDR3 region has the DNA TGTGCCAGCAGAACCGGGACTAGCCCAAATGAGCAGTTCTTC. Translated: CASRTGTSPNEQFF. The V call is TRBV2, the J call TRBJ2-1; 9 bases are a match to TRBD2. Germline V lookup: CDR1 SNHLY, CDR2 FYNNEI. This CDR3 is built from 14 residues. The ends lost 6 bases at V and 7 bases at J; junction bases unmatched: 7. Variable domain in full (rest from reference TRBV2 and TRBJ2-1): EPEVTQTPSHQVTQMGQEVILRCVPISNHLYFYWYRQILGQKVEFLVSFYNNEISEKSEIFDDQFSVERPDGSNFTLKIRSTKLEDSAMYFCASRTGTSPNEQFFGPGTRLTVL.

As concerns this clonotype: This may be a read error: a much more frequent sequence differs by one nucleotide. V gene TRBV29-1 combines with J gene TRBJ1-1; tentative D call: TRBD1 (6 bases). CDR3 length: 13 amino acids. Germline V gives CDR1 SQVTM, CDR2 ANQGSEA. The CDR3 region has the DNA TGCCGCGTTGCAGGGGTCAGGAACACTGAAGCTTTCTTT. As protein: CRVAGVRNTEAFF.

Remarks on this clonotype: A much larger clone differs from this one at a single base, so this may be a read error. The V and J genes are TRBV5-1 and TRBJ1-1; D unclear. CDR1 and CDR2 (germline): SGHRS, YFSETQ. The CDR3 runs to 13 residues. Trimming took 4 bases from V and 6 from J, leaving 13 bases between them. In DNA form, the CDR3 reads TGCGCCAGCAGCGGAATAGGACTTCCTGAAGCTTTCTTT. It specifies CASSGIGLPEAFF.

A few counts support this clonotype. The CDR3 nucleotides are TGCAGTGCTCTGGAGGGGGACACCGGGGAGCTGTTTTTT. This translates into CSALEGDTGELFF. This rearrangement joins TRBV20-1 to TRBJ2-2, with D perhaps being TRBD1 or TRBD2 (6 bases each). In germline, CDR1 is DFQATT, CDR2 SNEGSKA (reference sequence). The V and J ends lost 5 bases and 3 bases respectively, with 10 bases between them. This CDR3 spans 13 amino acids.

This clonotype was counted at least ten times. V is TRBV7-9 and J is TRBJ2-1; D is uncertain. This CDR3 comprises 15 residues. V lost 4 bases to trimming and J lost 1 base, with 11 bases between them. Germline-derived CDR1 and CDR2 are SEHNR and FQNEAQ (reference sequence). Here the CDR3 DNA reads TGTGCCAGCAGCTCCAGTTTTGAGTCCTACAATGAGCAGTTCTTC. This gives the protein CASSSSFESYNEQFF. The full variable domain, in which reference TRBV7-9 and TRBJ2-1 provide the parts outside the CDR3, is DTGVSQNPRHKITKRGQNVTFRCDPISEHNRLYWYRQTLGQGPEFLTYFQNEAQLEKSRLLSDRFSAERPKGSFSTLEIQRTEQGDSAMYLCASSSSFESYNEQFFGPGTRLTVL.

To note about this clonotype: This sequence may be a read error, since a much larger clone differs from it by one base. This rearrangement joins TRBV7-9 to TRBJ2-1; no firm D call. The CDR3 is made up of 17 amino acids. The germline V gene encodes CDR1 SEHNR and CDR2 FQNEAQ (reference sequence). CDR3 sequence reads: CTSSLVVGRSSYNEQFF. The DNA of the CDR3 is TGTACCAGCAGCTTAGTGGTGGGCCGGAGCTCCTACAATGAGCAGTTCTTC.

The table lists this clonotype with many counts. V is TRBV11-2 and J is TRBJ1-1; D gene ambiguous. The CDR3 runs to 14 residues. With 1 base removed from V and 1 base from J, the gap between germline ends came to 7 bases. Germline V gene lookup returns CDR1 SGHAT and CDR2 FQNNGV. CDR3 loop: CASSLGIGNTEAFF. The CDR3 nucleotides are TGTGCCAGCAGCTTAGGCATCGGGAACACTGAAGCTTTCTTT. The whole variable domain, remainder taken from reference TRBV11-2 and TRBJ1-1, is EAGVAQSPRYKIIEKRQSVAFWCNPISGHATLYWYQQILGQGPKLLIQFQNNGVVDDSQLPKDRFSAERLKGVDSTLKIQPAKLEDSAVYLCASSLGIGNTEAFFGQGTRLTVV.

Ten or more counts support this clonotype. This chain uses TRBV29-1 with TRBJ1-1; TRBD1 might be the D (5 bases). Per the germline V gene, CDR1 is SQVTM and CDR2 is ANQGSEA. The CDR3 contains 13 residues. Trimming stripped 4 bases from V and 1 base from J, with 10 bases between. DNA of the CDR3: TGCAGCGTTGTAGCAGGGCGGAACACTGAAGCTTTCTTT. Its translation is CSVVAGRNTEAFF. The variable domain in full, completed from reference TRBV29-1 and TRBJ1-1, reads SAVISQKPSRDICQRGTSLTIQCQVDSQVTMMFWYRQQPGQSLTLIATANQGSEATYESGFVIDKFPISRPNLTFSTLTVSNMSPEDSSIYLCSVVAGRNTEAFFGQGTRLTVV.

DNA of the CDR3: TGTGCCACCAGCAGAGACACGAATGAGCAGTTCTTC. Protein sequence: CATSRDTNEQFF. This chain connects TRBV15 to TRBJ2-1, with unresolved D. The V gene lost 0 bases and the J gene lost 7 bases, with 4 bases spanning the gap. CDR3 length equals 12 residues. Germline V gene sequence: CDR1 LNHNV, CDR2 YYDKDF (reference sequence). Full variable domain (remainder filled in from reference TRBV15 and TRBJ2-1): DAMVIQNPRYQVTQFGKPVTLSCSQTLNHNVMYWYQQKSSQAPKLLFHYYDKDFNNEADTPDNFQSRRPNTSFCFLDIRSPGLGDTAMYLCATSRDTNEQFFGPGTRLTVL.

This sequence joins TRBV28 and TRBJ1-5, with D uncertain. CDR3 size: 15 residues. Looked up from germline, CDR1 is MDHEN and CDR2 is SYDVKM. Deletions cut 6 bases from V and 0 bases from J, with 12 bases between. This CDR3 is CASSSVTVSNQPQHF. The CDR3 DNA reads TGTGCCAGCAGCAGTGTGACGGTTAGCAATCAGCCCCAGCATTTT.

This clonotype was found many times. This sequence joins TRBV5-4 and TRBJ2-3; TRBD2 agrees at 7 bases. With V trimmed by 1 base and J by 2 bases, 4 bases remained unmatched. The length of the CDR3 is 15 residues. The germline V gene encodes CDR1 SGHNT and CDR2 YYREEE (reference sequence). CDR3 residues: CASSLTSENTDTQYF. Written as DNA, the CDR3 is TGTGCCAGCAGCTTGACTAGCGAAAACACAGATACGCAGTATTTT.

CDR3 protein: CASSIGPGTNTEAFF. The CDR3 DNA reads TGTGCCAGTAGTATCGGCCCCGGGACCAACACTGAAGCTTTCTTT. J is TRBJ1-1 and V is TRBV19; D might be TRBD1 (5 bases). The CDR3 spans 15 residues. Germline CDR1 is LNHDA and CDR2 is SQIVND (reference sequence). V gave up 3 bases and J gave up 2 bases, with 13 bases separating them.

This clonotype has more than one count but fewer than ten. The gene calls are TRBV11-2 and TRBJ2-6; D is perhaps TRBD1 (6 bases). Trimming stripped 2 bases from V and 0 bases from J, with 17 bases between. Germline V CDR1 and CDR2: SGHAT, FQNNGV. The CDR3 spans 19 residues. The CDR3 DNA sequence: TGTGCCAGCAGCTTATCGACAGGTATCGAACACTCTGGGGCCAACGTCCTGACTTTC. Its protein product is CASSLSTGIEHSGANVLTF.

V gene TRBV20-1 combines with J gene TRBJ2-1; D is unclear. The V end was cut by 3 bases, the J end by 4 bases, with 10 bases between. This CDR3 region has 13 residues. Germline V gene data show CDR1 as DFQATT and CDR2 as SNEGSKA (reference sequence). This chain's CDR3 is CSASGRWYNEQFF. The CDR3 bases are TGCAGTGCTAGTGGCAGGTGGTACAATGAGCAGTTCTTC.

In this sample, this clonotype turned up many times. V is TRBV30 and J is TRBJ1-3; D remains ambiguous. The CDR3 sequence is 15 residues long. Trimming cost V 3 bases and J 3 bases, with 15 bases left between them. Germline values: CDR1 GTSNPN, CDR2 SVGIG (reference sequence). CDR3 in DNA: TGTGCCTGGAGCCAGCCGTTTAGCGATGGAAACACCATATATTTT. It encodes CAWSQPFSDGNTIYF.

V usage is TRBV29-1 and J usage is TRBJ1-2; D is uncertain. The germline gives CDR1 SQVTM, CDR2 ANQGSEA. Trimming cost V 1 base and J 7 bases, with 13 bases left between them. The CDR3 is made up of 13 amino acids. Here the CDR3 DNA reads TGCAGCGTTGAAGGCGCGGGGTTGCTTGGCTACACCTTC. Its protein product is CSVEGAGLLGYTF.

The chain uses TRBV28 and TRBJ2-7; 10 nucleotides align to TRBD1. V was clipped by 6 bases and J by 7 bases; unmatched bases: 12. The CDR3 spans 15 residues. Germline lookup yields CDR1 MDHEN and CDR2 SYDVKM. The CDR3 sequence is CASSRAGQGDDEQYF. In DNA form, the CDR3 reads TGTGCCAGCAGCCGGGCCGGACAGGGGGACGATGAGCAGTACTTC.

The V and J genes are TRBV12-3 or TRBV12-4 and TRBJ1-5; a possible D gene is TRBD1 (6 bases). The CDR3 is made up of 19 amino acids. V lost 2 bases to trimming and J lost 0 bases, with 20 bases between them. This CDR3 reads CASSLMGGLPFISNQPQHF. The CDR3 coding sequence is TGTGCCAGCAGTTTAATGGGGGGCCTCCCTTTTATTAGCAATCAGCCCCAGCATTTT.

This rearrangement joins TRBV5-6 to TRBJ1-1; 8 bases line up with TRBD1. The CDR3 runs 14 residues. Trimming cost V 2 bases and J 11 bases; bases outside gene matches: 11. Looked up from germline, CDR1 is SGHDT and CDR2 is YYEEEE. In nucleotides, the CDR3 is TGTGCCAGCAGCTTAGGACAGGGAGATGTGTGGGCTTTCTTT. Translation: CASSLGQGDVWAFF.

This clonotype showed up many times. The V call is TRBV30, the J call TRBJ1-5; 7 bases fit TRBD1. This CDR3 is built from 13 residues. From germline, CDR1 is GTSNPN and CDR2 SVGIG (reference sequence). V shed 5 bases, J shed 6 bases, and the junction held 7 bases outside the gene matches. The CDR3 sequence: CAWALDRAQPQHF. CDR3 in DNA: TGTGCCTGGGCCCTTGACAGGGCTCAGCCCCAGCATTTT.

The chain recombines TRBV10-3 with TRBJ2-1; no clear D. CDR1 and CDR2 (germline): ENHRY, SYGVKD. Trimming shortened V by 11 bases and J by 5 bases, and 16 bases separated the two germline ends. The length of the CDR3 is 13 residues. This CDR3 reads CAATAIPNNEQFF. The CDR3 bases are TGTGCCGCCACAGCGATACCTAACAATGAGCAGTTCTTC.

V usage is TRBV7-8 and J usage is TRBJ2-6, with D perhaps TRBD2 (6 bases). V gave up 8 bases and J gave up 2 bases, with 40 bases separating them. There are 24 residues in the CDR3. Per germline, CDR1 SGHVS and CDR2 FQNEAQ. The CDR3 nucleotides read TGTGCCAGCGGTCCACTACGTCCTCCAACGGGTCAATTCGGGAGAAGTCCTGGGGCCAACGTCCTGACTTTC. Translation: CASGPLRPPTGQFGRSPGANVLTF.

V usage is TRBV29-1 and J usage is TRBJ1-2, with D maybe TRBD1 (6 bases). The CDR3 has 14 amino acids. V dropped 3 bases and J dropped 4 bases, with 15 bases sitting between them. Per the germline V gene, CDR1 is SQVTM and CDR2 is ANQGSEA. CDR3 sequence reads: CSVDLTGQPYGYTF. CDR3 in DNA: TGCAGCGTTGACTTGACTGGACAGCCCTATGGCTACACCTTC.

This clonotype was counted many times. This chain joins TRBV2 and TRBJ1-2; 7 nucleotides match TRBD1. Germline assignment: CDR1 SNHLY and CDR2 FYNNEI. The V gene end was trimmed by 9 bases and the J gene end by 2 bases; junction bases not matched to a gene: 12. CDR3 size: 15 residues. The CDR3: CARQGTDRTNYGYTF. CDR3 DNA: TGTGCCAGACAAGGGACGGACAGGACAAACTATGGCTACACCTTC.